The present T cell receptor beta chain was sequenced within a study of blood T cells in healthy people across ages (dated by TCRdb to about 2015). Regarding the study in general: In model experiments, template switching captured roughly one uniquely barcoded TCR beta cDNA molecule for every two T cells. Age-related changes in TCR beta repertoire diversity were measured in the study by deep sequencing normalized with unique cDNA molecular identifiers. The donors were divided into four age groups: young (average about 15 years), middle-aged (about 40), aged (about 60) and long-lived (more than 75). To avoid experimental bias, donors of different ages were spread randomly across the sequencing lanes. For two donors (one aged 18 to 30 and one aged 80 or older), the study analyzed two additional independent replicas of 1 million unique cDNA reads from the same blood draw.

Library creation used 5' RACE. For sequencing, an Illumina HiSeq 2500 was employed. The second PCR ran for roughly 7 to 12 cycles and used a J-beta primer mix along with a sample-barcoded 5' primer. Each TCR beta cDNA molecule received a unique molecular identifier from a template-switch 5' adaptor carrying 12 random nucleotides. Each sample yielded at least 3 million CDR3-containing paired-end reads. All of the RNA was converted into first-strand cDNA using the Mint cDNA synthesis kit, with a TRBC-specific oligonucleotide serving as the primer. Following uracil-DNA glycosylase treatment, a first 18-cycle PCR with universal primers M1SS and BC2_uni_R was performed on all cDNA. The original methods were these. For normalization, 1 million high-quality reads, each with a distinct molecular identifier, were randomly selected from each sample. Instead of being binned into consensus sequences, reads that shared molecular identifiers were thrown out. MiTCR, with a Q25 quality threshold and the strictest error-elimination algorithm, was used for CDR3 identification, clonotype clustering and error correction. A nonparametric unseen species model using Euler transformation provided a lower-bound estimate of total TCR beta diversity. TCRdb itself trimmed the public reads at Q25 with fastp, ran MiXCR and retained productive beta chains. All rows with the same CDR3 protein become a single entry with the most common DNA and genes. The V and J calls reflect TCRdb's pipeline rather than the authors' work. Here the sample has 1,300,000 or so distinct CDR3 sequences; roughly 64% occur a single time. The top ten clonotypes cover 6.5% to 8.5% of the sample.

Study-wide conclusions, independent of this receptor: A strong correlation was found between observed TCR beta diversity and the percentage of naive T cells measured by flow cytometry. Observed TCR beta diversity per million T cells fell roughly linearly with age, and a significant reduction was already apparent by age around 36. Compared with the aged group, the long-lived group had more naive CD4+ T cells, fewer expanded clones and increased TCR diversity, suggesting age selection. Because profiling used bulk unsorted PBMCs, naive and antigen-experienced compartments could not be compared conclusively. Estimates of total diversity based on one million sequenced T cells were regarded as lower bounds and as underestimates. The CMV infection status of donors was not known, potentially confounding age-related changes in expanded clonotypes.

For this clonotype: It lacks a known antigen. Base qualities are not at hand, and no much larger clone is one base apart.

V gives up 5 bases and J gives up 0 bases, and the segment between their germline ends measures 17 bases. The CDR3 numbers 18 residues from cysteine through phenylalanine. The DNA shown is the 54-base CDR3, in frame from base 1. As encoded in the germline V gene (reference sequence), CDR1 is SEHNR while CDR2 is FQNEAQ. The roughly 42 donors, aged about 6 to 100 years, were systemically healthy Caucasian individuals from Russia. Each donor gave 9 to 10 milliliters of peripheral blood, collected into EDTA-treated Vacutainer tubes. Ficoll-Paque density-gradient centrifugation was used to isolate PBMCs, with at least 6 million per sample. Trizol reagent was used to extract total RNA from PBMCs, with at least 6 micrograms per sample. For every donor, an aliquot of PBMCs went through flow cytometry to measure the percentages of naive CD45RAhigh/CD27high T cells.

The receptor chain draws on TRBV7-9 and TRBJ1-6; the D region possibly corresponds to TRBD1 (6 bases align). The source material was blood. This clonotype was sampled from a young man in good health. The nucleotides read TGTGCCAGCAGCCTGGGACGGGGGGCGAGCTCCTATAATTCACCCCTCCACTTT. It translates as CASSLGRGASSYNSPLHF.